This T cell receptor (beta chain) stems from a study of shared clonotypes between healthy human individuals. Study overall: Samples came from a couple of female and a few male donors aged 18 to 49.

Per the original methods: For the immunoSEQ data, sequences were junction-only without quality scores, so filtering differed. Here immunoSEQ multiplex PCR was the method, and the copy in TCRdb shows in-frame clones only, minus some. The V and J calls and clone size are taken from that table; D and trimming were inferred from the DNA. The profile shows 500,000 or so clones, approximately 95% of them singletons. Concerning this clone: The antigen is unknown.

Study-wide findings and caveats: A handful of donors showed sharing of about 5.5% of naive CD4 clonotypes.

The TCR was taken from a woman under 40 in good health. Sample: naive CD4+ T cells sorted from blood. Subset denoted: CD45RA+ positively selected.

The CDR3 DNA follows: TGTGCCAGCTCACTTGGGGACCAAAACATTCAGTACTTC. Its translation is CASSLGDQNIQYF. The chain combines TRBV18 with TRBJ2-4, with D perhaps TRBD1 or TRBD2 (5 bases each). V was pared by 4 bases and J by 5 bases, with 9 bases between. This CDR3 spans 13 amino acids. The germline V gene has CDR1 KGHSH and CDR2 LQKENI.